This T cell receptor beta chain was found in a study of spatial heterogeneity in lung cancer. In the study overall: Each distinct TCR and UMI combination averaged more than ten appearances in raw reads. The study, taken as a whole, reports: Tumor mutation count correlated with how many alpha and beta TCRs expanded intratumorally. Expanded TCR counts, ubiquitous and regional, correlated respectively with ubiquitous and regional nonsynonymous mutation counts.

Carried by each TCR cDNA molecule was a unique molecular identifier. TCRdb re-called the 5' RACE reads with MiXCR, one entry per CDR3 protein. This sample has 3,500 to 4,500 distinct CDR3 sequences; roughly a tenth occur once, and the top ten carry 28%. The CDR3 is made up of 15 amino acids. Germline assignment: CDR1 SGHVS and CDR2 FQNEAQ. The V gene end was trimmed by 4 bases and the J gene end by 1 base; junction bases not matched to a gene: 3. This clonotype is large. Its antigen remains unknown. Described time point: sample taken at primary tumor resection. Extraction of whole RNA from tumor, nontumor lung or frozen PBMC preceded unsorted sequencing.

V and J are TRBV7-8 and TRBJ2-2; 7 nucleotides align to TRBD1. The specimen was lung tumor tissue, collected at surgery. The TCR comes from a male donor with early-stage non-small cell lung cancer. CDR3 residues: CASSSWTGNTGELFF. The CDR3, as DNA: TGTGCCAGCAGCTCTTGGACAGGGAACACCGGGGAGCTGTTTTTT. The complete variable domain, with remaining parts taken from reference TRBV7-8 and TRBJ2-2, reads GAGVSQSPRYKVAKRGQDVALRCDPISGHVSLFWYQQALGQGPEFLTYFQNEAQLDKSGLPSDRFFAERPEGSVSTLKIQRTQQEDSAVYLCASSSWTGNTGELFFGEGSRLTVL.